This TCR beta chain comes out of a study of cytotoxic CD8 clonotypes in ibrutinib-treated CLL. Only in-frame clones appear in the TCRdb table, and some are missing; sequencing was by immunoSEQ multiplex PCR. This table has approximately 30,000 clones, approximately 54% appearing once. Study findings and constraints: Clonality increased at ibrutinib response, then returned toward baseline at progression. Public clonotypes, an uncommon group, contracted or remained stable on treatment.

As to this clone: Its antigen remains unknown.

Germline CDR1 and CDR2: SQVTM and ANQGSEA. There are 13 residues in the CDR3. Trimming took off 7 bases at V and 3 bases at J, with 15 bases between the two ends. This sequence joins TRBV29-1 and TRBJ1-2; possible D gene TRBD1, 5 bases. The sample consisted of PBMCs, taken before ibrutinib treatment. The clonotype was recovered from a human donor with chronic lymphocytic leukemia. The CDR3 protein is CSAWGGVDYGYTF. Here the CDR3 DNA reads TGCAGCGCCTGGGGAGGGGTCGACTATGGCTACACCTTC.